The clone carrying this TCR beta chain was counted at least ten times. Ophthalmopathy donors' eye disease showed moderate-to-severe activity, CAS of at least 3, NOSPECS of at least 4 and duration under 3 months. This entry is derived from a study of Graves' ophthalmopathy and Graves' hyperthyroidism. V was pared by 6 bases and J by 3 bases, with 8 bases between. The CDR3 is made up of 12 amino acids. The TCR beta CDR3 regions underwent amplification from RNA transcripts. HTBI-primed RT-PCR formed the first round, and a multiplex PCR formed the second. Each CDR3 protein gets one entry after TCRdb re-called the multiplex PCR reads with MiXCR. The sample holds 150,000 to 200,000 distinct CDR3 sequences; 30% to 45% are singletons and the top ten take around 8.9%.

The genes are TRBV12-3 or TRBV12-4 and TRBJ1-1; D is undetermined. The sequence derives from a man in his thirties or forties with Graves' ophthalmopathy. The sequencing sample was made of peripheral blood. The CDR3 region is CASRLGDTEAFF. DNA for the CDR3: TGTGCCAGCAGGCTCGGGGACACTGAAGCTTTCTTT.